This T cell receptor (beta chain) was captured by sequencing in a study of shared T cell receptors in the human thymus. There are 17 residues in the CDR3. From germline, CDR1 is SGHVS and CDR2 FQNEAQ. Unmatched junction bases numbered 21, after V lost 7 bases and J lost 6 bases. The assay was immunoSEQ multiplex PCR, and TCRdb's table has in-frame clones only and misses some. This table holds roughly 560,000 clones, approximately 80% found once. The same sample was also used in a study of human thymus T cells. From that report: Corrective cardiac operations yielded the resected thymus tissue.

The specimen sequenced was thymocytes. This chain uses TRBV7-8 with TRBJ2-7; 7 bases match TRBD2. The receptor comes from a boy in the first two years of life with a congenital heart defect. CDR3 residues: CASTLRGWEGPAGEQYF. Written as DNA, the CDR3 is TGTGCCAGCACCCTAAGGGGATGGGAGGGCCCCGCTGGCGAGCAGTACTTC. The whole variable domain, filled in from reference TRBV7-8 and TRBJ2-7, reads GAGVSQSPRYKVAKRGQDVALRCDPISGHVSLFWYQQALGQGPEFLTYFQNEAQLDKSGLPSDRFFAERPEGSVSTLKIQRTQQEDSAVYLCASTLRGWEGPAGEQYFGPGTRLTVT.